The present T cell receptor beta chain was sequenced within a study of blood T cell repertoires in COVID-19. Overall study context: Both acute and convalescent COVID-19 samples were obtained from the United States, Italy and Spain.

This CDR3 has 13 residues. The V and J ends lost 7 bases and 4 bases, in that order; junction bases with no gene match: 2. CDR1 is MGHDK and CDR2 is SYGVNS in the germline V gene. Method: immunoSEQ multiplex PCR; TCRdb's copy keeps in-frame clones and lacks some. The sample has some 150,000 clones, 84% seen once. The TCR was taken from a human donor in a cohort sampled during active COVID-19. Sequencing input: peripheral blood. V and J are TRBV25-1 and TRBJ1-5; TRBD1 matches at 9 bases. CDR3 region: CASTGQGNQPQHF. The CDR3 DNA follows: TGTGCCAGCACTGGACAGGGGAATCAGCCCCAGCATTTT.